Below, one T cell receptor (beta chain) is given with its context. The data were taken from a study of blood T cell repertoires in COVID-19. Study-level background: The United States, Italy and Spain were the sources of the acute and convalescent COVID-19 samples.

As originally analysed: Scientists estimated how many nucleated cells there were by amplifying reference gene primers. The repertoire was sequenced with immunoSEQ multiplex PCR; TCRdb's copy has only in-frame clones and lacks some. That table is the source of V, J and clone size, and D and trimming were worked out from the DNA. The sample lists roughly 410,000 clones, about 91% occurring once. The CDR3 is 13 amino acids. Looked up from germline, CDR1 is SGHKS and CDR2 is YYEKEE (reference sequence). V lost 6 bases and J lost 7, with 17 bases in between. Specimen: peripheral blood. The clonotype originates from a middle-aged woman with COVID-19, enrolled during active disease. The chain uses TRBV5-5 and TRBJ2-7, with D perhaps TRBD1 (6 bases). The CDR3 DNA reads TGTGCCAGCAACCCTATAACAGGGTATGAGCAGTACTTC. It is translated as CASNPITGYEQYF.